This T cell receptor (beta chain) was recorded in a study of blood T cell repertoires in COVID-19. Study-wide background: The analysed material was cDNA or gDNA that came from T cells, B-cell-depleted T cells, or PBMCs.

V lost 7 bases and J lost 9, with 13 bases in between. Per the germline V gene, CDR1 is SNHLY and CDR2 is FYNNEI. CDR3 length: 12 amino acids. In the original workflow: By means of reference gene primer amplification, nucleated cell counts were estimated. Repertoires were generated with immunoSEQ multiplex PCR, while TCRdb's copy carries only in-frame clones and drops some. The D gene and trimming were derived from the DNA, and the V and J assignments and clone size from that table. Of some 130,000 clones in the sample, almost 85% were seen once. The chain carries TRBV2 and TRBJ2-4, with D possibly being TRBD2 (5 bases). This TCR was recovered from a man aged 60 to 75 with acute or convalescent COVID-19. The sample was peripheral blood. CDR3 nucleotide sequence: TGTGCCAGCACTGAGGGTGGGAGCATTCAGTACTTC. This gives the protein CASTEGGSIQYF.